This TCR beta chain stems from a study of OX40 agonist ivuxolimab in advanced cancers. The germline V gene encodes CDR1 SGHTA and CDR2 FQGTGA. CDR3 length: 15 residues. V dropped 5 bases and J dropped 3; count of bases not matched to a gene: 6. Data came from immunoSEQ multiplex PCR; TCRdb stores just in-frame clones and leaves some out. The profile covers tens of thousands of clones, with more than 75% appearing a single time and over 10% taken by the ten largest. Sequenced material: CD4+ or CD8+ T cells sorted from blood, taken in a trial of the OX40 agonist ivuxolimab. This TCR derives from an adult with an advanced solid tumor such as melanoma, head and neck, liver or kidney cancer. The V gene is TRBV7-3, the J gene TRBJ2-7, with TRBD1 matching over 11 bases. The CDR3 sequence is CASSLGQGGIYEQYF. CDR3 sequence (DNA): TGTGCCAGCAGCCTGGGACAGGGGGGGATCTACGAGCAGTACTTC.